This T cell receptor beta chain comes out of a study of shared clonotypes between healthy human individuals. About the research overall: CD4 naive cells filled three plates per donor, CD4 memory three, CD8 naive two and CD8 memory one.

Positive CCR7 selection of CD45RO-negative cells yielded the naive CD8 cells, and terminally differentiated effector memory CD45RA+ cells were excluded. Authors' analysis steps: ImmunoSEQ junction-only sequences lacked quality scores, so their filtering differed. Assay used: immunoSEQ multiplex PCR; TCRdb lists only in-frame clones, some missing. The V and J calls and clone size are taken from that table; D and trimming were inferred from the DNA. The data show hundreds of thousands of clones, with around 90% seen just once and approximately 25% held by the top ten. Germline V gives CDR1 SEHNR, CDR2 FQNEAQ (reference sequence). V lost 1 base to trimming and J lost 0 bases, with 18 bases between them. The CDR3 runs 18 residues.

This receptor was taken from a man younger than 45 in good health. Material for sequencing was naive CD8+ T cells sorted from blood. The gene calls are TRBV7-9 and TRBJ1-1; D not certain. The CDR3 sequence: CASSLGRFGVQMNTEAFF. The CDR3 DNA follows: TGTGCCAGCAGCTTAGGGCGTTTTGGTGTCCAGATGAACACTGAAGCTTTCTTT.